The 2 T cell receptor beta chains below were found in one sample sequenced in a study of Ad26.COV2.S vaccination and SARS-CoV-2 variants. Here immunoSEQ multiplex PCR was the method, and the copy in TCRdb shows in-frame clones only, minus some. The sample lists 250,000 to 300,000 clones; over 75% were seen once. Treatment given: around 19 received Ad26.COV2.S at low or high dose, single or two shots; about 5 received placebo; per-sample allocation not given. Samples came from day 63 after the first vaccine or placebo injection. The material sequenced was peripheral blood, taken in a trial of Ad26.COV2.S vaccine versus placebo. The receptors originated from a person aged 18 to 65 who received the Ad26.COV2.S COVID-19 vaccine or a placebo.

The CDR3 protein is CASSPTTTGGSNQPQHF. CDR3 in DNA: TGTGCCAGCAGCCCGACTACGACGGGGGGAAGCAATCAGCCCCAGCATTTT. This chain joins TRBV3-1 (or the pseudogene TRBV3-2) and TRBJ1-5; D is perhaps TRBD1 (5 bases). This CDR3 comprises 17 residues. Trimming cost V 4 bases and J 1 base, with 17 bases left between them. Germline CDR1 LGHDT, CDR2 YNNKEL (reference sequence).

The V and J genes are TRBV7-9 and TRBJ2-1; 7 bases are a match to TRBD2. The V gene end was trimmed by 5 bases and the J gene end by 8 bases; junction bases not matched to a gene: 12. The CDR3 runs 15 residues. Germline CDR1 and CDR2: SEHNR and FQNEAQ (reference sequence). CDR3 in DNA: TGTGCCAGCAGCAGCCGCGGGAGCGGGATGGATGAGCAGTTCTTC. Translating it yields CASSSRGSGMDEQFF.